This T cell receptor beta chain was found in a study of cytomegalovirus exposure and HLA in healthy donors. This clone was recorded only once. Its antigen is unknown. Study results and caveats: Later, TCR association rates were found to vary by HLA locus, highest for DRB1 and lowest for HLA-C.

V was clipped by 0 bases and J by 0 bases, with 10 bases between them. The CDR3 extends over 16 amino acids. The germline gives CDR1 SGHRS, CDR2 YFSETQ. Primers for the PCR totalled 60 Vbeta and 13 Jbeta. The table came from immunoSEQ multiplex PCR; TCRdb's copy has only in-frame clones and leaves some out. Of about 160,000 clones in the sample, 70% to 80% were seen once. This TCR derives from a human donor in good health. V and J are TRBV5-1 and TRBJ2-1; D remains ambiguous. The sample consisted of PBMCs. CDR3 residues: CASSLVSTSSYNEQFF. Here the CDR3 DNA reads TGCGCCAGCAGCTTGGTTAGTACTTCCTCCTACAATGAGCAGTTCTTC.